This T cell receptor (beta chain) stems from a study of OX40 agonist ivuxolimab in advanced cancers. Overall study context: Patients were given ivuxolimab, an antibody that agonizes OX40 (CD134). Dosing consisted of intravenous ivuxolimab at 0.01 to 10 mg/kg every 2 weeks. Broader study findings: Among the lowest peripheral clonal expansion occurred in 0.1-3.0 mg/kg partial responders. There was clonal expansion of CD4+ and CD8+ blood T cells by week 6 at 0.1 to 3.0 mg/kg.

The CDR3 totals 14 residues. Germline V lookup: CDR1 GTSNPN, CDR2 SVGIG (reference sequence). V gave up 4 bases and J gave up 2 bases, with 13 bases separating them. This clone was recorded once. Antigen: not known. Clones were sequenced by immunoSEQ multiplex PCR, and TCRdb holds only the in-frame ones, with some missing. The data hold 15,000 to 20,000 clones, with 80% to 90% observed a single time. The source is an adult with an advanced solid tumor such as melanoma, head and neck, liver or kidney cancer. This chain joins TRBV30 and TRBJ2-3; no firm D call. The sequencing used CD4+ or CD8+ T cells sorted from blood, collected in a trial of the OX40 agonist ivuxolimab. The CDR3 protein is CAWTGLPNTDTQYF. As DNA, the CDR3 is TGTGCCTGGACTGGTCTTCCAAACACAGATACGCAGTATTTT.